Below are 19 T cell receptor beta chains sequenced from a single sample in a study of beta chain features in type 1 diabetes (dated by TCRdb to 2016 to 2019). Overall study outcomes, separate from this receptor: In all four CD4+ subsets, TCRB CDR3 length was moderately but significantly shorter in type 1 diabetes patients.

No antigen has been assigned to these receptors. Library construction relied on the immunoSEQ multiplex PCR assay. The entire amount of isolated RNA was reverse transcribed using the High Capacity cDNA Reverse Transcription Kit, so the sequenced TCRB transcripts were expressed ones. In TCRdb, the immuneACCESS table is reduced to in-frame sequences with V and J assigned. These tables do not hold every clone; where another copy was compared, an unresolved V gene accounts for under half, and the others remain unexplained. This sample comprises 310,000 or so clones, about 15% of them detected only once. Approximately 0.015% of the sample lies in the top ten. The sample consisted of naive CD4+ T cells from blood. Interpreted using the paper, the cell subset or site label stands for: true naive CD4+ T cells. The source is a man aged 18 to 35 with type 1 diabetes.

The chain has TRBV18 and TRBJ2-5, with 8 nucleotides matching TRBD1. This CDR3 has 15 residues. Trimming took 3 bases from V and 1 from J; bases not matched to a gene: 4. CDR1 KGHSH and CDR2 LQKENI come from the germline V gene. Written as DNA, the CDR3 is TGTGCCAGCTCACCCGGACAGGGAGGCCAAGAGACCCAGTACTTC. This codes for CASSPGQGGQETQYF.

This clone was observed a handful of times. The V call is TRBV6-6, the J call TRBJ2-1, with a tentative D call TRBD2 (5 bases). Germline V gives CDR1 MNHNY, CDR2 SVGAGI (reference sequence). V dropped 2 bases and J dropped 6 bases, with 14 bases sitting between them. This CDR3 contains 15 residues. In DNA, the CDR3 is TGTGCCAGCAGTTACCTCGGGGTCAGCACCAATGAGCAGTTCTTC. It translates to CASSYLGVSTNEQFF.

This clone was observed a few times. The genes are TRBV9 and TRBJ1-4, with a weak D call TRBD1 (5 bases). CDR1 is SGDLS and CDR2 is YYNGEE in the germline V gene. The V gene lost 0 bases and the J gene lost 6 bases, with 12 bases spanning the gap. The CDR3 consists of 15 residues. The CDR3 is CASSVGGREDEKLFF. CDR3 DNA: TGTGCCAGCAGCGTAGGTGGCAGGGAAGATGAAAAACTGTTTTTT.

V is TRBV28 and J is TRBJ2-5, with TRBD2 identical over 11 bases. J was trimmed by 4 bases and V by 7 bases; bases with no gene match: 11. Germline CDR1 and CDR2: MDHEN and SYDVKM. The CDR3 is 16 residues long. The CDR3 here is CASTFGLAGYRETQYF. The CDR3 nucleotides read TGTGCCAGCACTTTCGGACTAGCGGGTTACCGAGAGACCCAGTACTTC.

The chain is built from TRBV7-2 and TRBJ2-5, with D uncertain. The germline V gene has CDR1 SGHTA and CDR2 FQGNSA. V was pared by 8 bases and J by 4 bases, with 14 bases between. The CDR3 runs to 13 residues. The CDR3 region has the DNA TGTGCCAGCGCCCGTAGTTGGAGAGAGACCCAGTACTTC. Amino acid sequence: CASARSWRETQYF.

The chain couples TRBV2 to TRBJ2-7; TRBD1 might be the D (7 bases). Per the germline V gene, CDR1 is SNHLY and CDR2 is FYNNEI. V dropped 3 bases and J dropped 1 base, with 19 bases sitting between them. The CDR3 is made up of 17 amino acids. The CDR3 loop is CASSDPLASGGSYEQYF. CDR3 DNA: TGTGCCAGCAGTGATCCTCTCGCGTCAGGGGGGTCCTACGAGCAGTACTTC.

The V and J genes are TRBV7-6 and TRBJ2-5; possible D gene TRBD2, 5 bases. V dropped 2 bases and J dropped 2 bases, with 15 bases sitting between them. Germline V CDR1 and CDR2: SGHVS, FNYEAQ. CDR3 length: 16 residues. CDR3 bases: TGTGCCAGCAGCTTAAATACCGGGGTAGGGCAAGAGACCCAGTACTTC. Translated, it gives CASSLNTGVGQETQYF.

The chain is built from TRBV19 and TRBJ1-1; the D gene is possibly TRBD1 (6 bases). The V gene's germline CDR1 is LNHDA and CDR2 SQIVND (reference sequence). The CDR3 spans 14 residues. The V end lost 8 bases, the J end lost 4 bases, and 17 bases lay between the germline ends. CDR3 protein: CASRNRVGATEAFF. The CDR3 region has the DNA TGTGCCAGTCGGAACAGGGTTGGGGCCACTGAAGCTTTCTTT.

This clone has just a few counts. The gene calls are TRBV28 and TRBJ2-7, with 11 bases lining up with TRBD1. Germline CDR1 reads MDHEN; CDR2 reads SYDVKM. J lost 4 bases, V lost 5 bases, and 7 bases had no gene match. This CDR3 region has 15 residues. Here the CDR3 reads CASSRGQGASYEQYF. The CDR3 nucleotides are TGTGCCAGCAGTAGAGGACAGGGGGCGAGTTACGAGCAGTACTTC. Drawing the rest from reference TRBV28 and TRBJ2-7, the complete variable domain is DVKVTQSSRYLVKRTGEKVFLECVQDMDHENMFWYRQDPGLGLRLIYFSYDVKMKEKGDIPEGYSVSREKKERFSLILESASTNQTSMYLCASSRGQGASYEQYFGPGTRLTVT.

This chain joins TRBV5-1 and TRBJ1-6; the match to TRBD1 covers 7 bases. The CDR3 consists of 13 residues. The J segment lost 5 bases and the V segment lost 7 bases, leaving 3 bases of the junction unmatched. Germline V lookup: CDR1 SGHRS, CDR2 YFSETQ. CDR3 coding DNA: TGCGCCAGCCGGGACAGCGATAATTCACCCCTCCACTTT. It encodes CASRDSDNSPLHF.

The V and J genes are TRBV7-9 and TRBJ1-1; D is ambiguous. V was trimmed by 3 bases and J by 3 bases, leaving 5 bases between them. The CDR3 is 12 amino acids. Germline V gives CDR1 SEHNR, CDR2 FQNEAQ (reference sequence). CDR3 protein: CASSFSDTEAFF. The CDR3 nucleotides are TGTGCCAGCAGCTTTTCGGACACTGAAGCTTTCTTT.

This clone was seen more than once but under ten times. The chain has TRBV20-1 and TRBJ2-1; possible D gene TRBD1, 6 bases. Trimming pared 5 bases from V and 9 bases from J, leaving 11 bases between. The CDR3 is 11 amino acids. The germline gives CDR1 DFQATT, CDR2 SNEGSKA (reference sequence). Written as DNA, the CDR3 is TGCAGTGCTCCCAGGGGTATTGAGCAGTTCTTC. Translation: CSAPRGIEQFF.

This clone came up a few times. The chain links TRBV6-5 to TRBJ2-1, with D perhaps matching TRBD1 (6 bases). The CDR3 has 12 amino acids. Per germline, CDR1 MNHEY and CDR2 SVGAGI. The ends were cut back, 4 bases at V and 12 bases at J, with 13 bases in the middle. The CDR3 here is CASSWTAGRQFF. DNA for the CDR3: TGTGCCAGCAGTTGGACAGCCGGTAGGCAGTTCTTC.

This clone has more than one count but fewer than ten. This chain uses TRBV27 with TRBJ2-5; 15 nucleotides line up with TRBD2. The CDR3 is 16 residues long. Trimming removed 3 bases from V and 9 bases from J; junction bases left unmatched: 8. Germline V gene lookup returns CDR1 MNHEY and CDR2 SMNVEV (reference sequence). CDR3 coding DNA: TGTGCCAGCAGTTTCGCCGGGACTAGCGGGGGGTGGGCCCAGTACTTC. It yields the protein CASSFAGTSGGWAQYF.

This clone has just a few counts. The V call is TRBV28, the J call TRBJ1-2; 7 nucleotides line up with TRBD1. The germline gives CDR1 MDHEN, CDR2 SYDVKM. V shed 3 bases, J shed 3 bases, and the junction held 7 bases outside the gene matches. The CDR3 totals 15 residues. CDR3 DNA: TGTGCCAGCAGTTTTTCGGACAGGCGATACTATGGCTACACCTTC. Amino acid sequence: CASSFSDRRYYGYTF.

This clone has only a few counts. This chain uses TRBV28 with TRBJ2-7; maybe TRBD2 (6 bases). The V gene lost 5 bases and the J gene lost 7 bases, with 21 bases spanning the gap. The CDR3 totals 15 residues. Germline loops: CDR1 MDHEN, CDR2 SYDVKM. This chain's CDR3 is CASSLPGLSLREQYF. CDR3 coding DNA: TGTGCCAGCAGTCTACCGGGACTTTCCCTTCGGGAGCAGTACTTC.

The rearrangement joins TRBV7-8 to TRBJ2-7; 7 bases match TRBD2. CDR3 length: 15 residues. CDR1 is SGHVS, CDR2 FQNEAQ, per germline. Germline trimming cut 2 bases from V and 2 bases from J; bases unmatched to any gene: 6. CDR3 in DNA: TGTGCCAGCAGCTTACGAGGCGGGAGTGCCTACGAGCAGTACTTC. Its protein product is CASSLRGGSAYEQYF.

This chain links TRBV6-5 with TRBJ1-3, with unresolved D. CDR1 is MNHEY and CDR2 is SVGAGI in the germline V gene. The CDR3 extends over 15 amino acids. Trimming removed 2 bases from V and 1 base from J, with 9 bases in between. CDR3 sequence: CASSYTYKSGNTIYF. DNA of the CDR3: TGTGCCAGCAGTTACACGTACAAGTCTGGAAACACCATATATTTT.

This clone has more than one count but fewer than ten. This CDR3 fails to terminate in the conserved phenylalanine or tryptophan, so it likely reflects a read error. It is unclear where the CDR3 begins or ends on the DNA, so no DNA is shown, and the CDR3 is as TCRdb lists it. This CDR3 is CASSYGEGTL. V is TRBV6-5 and J is TRBJ2-7; TRBD2 is the table's D call and was not checked against the DNA. The CDR3 is 10 residues long, counting both termini. Germline V lookup: CDR1 MNHEY, CDR2 SVGAGI.